This TCR beta chain was sequenced for a study of blood T cell repertoires in COVID-19. Study as a whole: T cells, B-cell-depleted T cells, or PBMCs supplied cDNA or gDNA.

Of note for this clone: Other DNA sequences in the same sample also yield this CDR3.

Original handling: Scientists estimated how many nucleated cells there were by amplifying reference gene primers. The protocol was immunoSEQ multiplex PCR, while the TCRdb copy is restricted to in-frame clones and leaves out a portion. The DNA gave D and trimming, while V, J and clone size come from that table. The profile shows over 200,000 clones, around 85% of them singletons. V lost 0 bases and J lost 3, with 11 bases in between. This CDR3 is built from 15 residues. CDR1 is LGHDT, CDR2 YNNKEL, per germline (reference sequence). This TCR was sampled from a woman of 80 years or more with acute or convalescent COVID-19. Sequencing input: peripheral blood. This chain connects TRBV3-1 (or the pseudogene TRBV3-2) to TRBJ1-2; tentative D call: TRBD1 (5 bases). The CDR3 nucleotides are TGTGCCAGCAGCCAAGATCAGGGCAGGTACTATGGCTACACCTTC. Protein sequence: CASSQDQGRYYGYTF.